The sequence of this T cell receptor (beta chain) was determined in a study of blood T cell repertoires in COVID-19. Study as a whole: Donors in the United States, Italy and Spain gave samples during acute or convalescent COVID-19. Sample material is recorded as cDNA or gDNA derived from T cells, B-cell-depleted T cells, or PBMCs.

Authors' analysis steps: Amplification of reference gene primers was used by the study to estimate nucleated cell counts. The table came from immunoSEQ multiplex PCR; TCRdb's copy has only in-frame clones and leaves some out. That table furnishes V, J and clone size, whereas the DNA furnished D and trimming. Of approximately 240,000 clones in the sample, roughly 86% were seen once. The germline CDR1 and CDR2 sequences are LNHDA and SQIVND (reference sequence). Trimming left V 2 bases short and J 0 bases short, with 14 bases between. The CDR3 has 17 residues. The chain combines TRBV19 with TRBJ1-5; D is unclear. The sample was peripheral blood. This sequence originates from a man aged 45-60 years with acute or convalescent COVID-19. The CDR3 nucleotides read TGTGCCAGTAGTATACAGGCAGTCATACATAGCAATCAGCCCCAGCATTTT. This codes for CASSIQAVIHSNQPQHF.